Listed below are T cell receptor beta chains from one sample, sequenced in a study of blood T cell repertoires in COVID-19. TCRdb's table, derived via immunoSEQ multiplex PCR, lists solely in-frame clones and lacks some. The data contain about 330,000 clones, roughly 88% of them seen just once; the ten biggest clones take up less than 6.5%. Sequencing input: PBMCs or T cells enriched from blood (not recorded which). All receptors come from a man aged 25-45 years who had recovered from COVID-19. Each CDR3 is given with its conserved first and last residue. The D gene is left open where the match is weak.

j_gene: TRBJ2-1
v_gene: TRBV5-4
d_gene: NA
len: 14
CDR3aa: CASSFGTSYNEQFF

j_gene: TRBJ2-7
v_gene: TRBV19
d_gene: TRBD2
len: 13
CDR3aa: CASIGAGDYEQYF

j_gene: TRBJ1-1
v_gene: TRBV5-1
d_gene: NA
len: 15
CDR3aa: CASSLETASSLEAFF

j_gene: TRBJ1-2
v_gene: TRBV19
d_gene: TRBD1
len: 13
CDR3aa: CASSRQGYYGYTF

j_gene: TRBJ1-5
v_gene: TRBV5-4
d_gene: TRBD1
len: 13
CDR3aa: CASSQQGSQPQHF

j_gene: TRBJ1-2
v_gene: TRBV18
d_gene: NA
len: 13
CDR3aa: CASSRGHNYGYTF

j_gene: TRBJ1-5
v_gene: TRBV12-3/TRBV12-4
d_gene: NA
len: 13
CDR3aa: CASGGSGNQPQHF

j_gene: TRBJ1-1
v_gene: TRBV5-1
d_gene: NA
len: 14
CDR3aa: CASSFYGLNTEAFF

j_gene: TRBJ2-7
v_gene: TRBV7-9
d_gene: TRBD2
len: 16
CDR3aa: CASSSLAGGPPYEQYF

j_gene: TRBJ2-7
v_gene: TRBV5-1
d_gene: TRBD1
len: 14
CDR3aa: CASSVMQGDDEQYF

j_gene: TRBJ2-3
v_gene: TRBV4-1
d_gene: TRBD2
len: 21
CDR3aa: CASSRDSGLAGSAPSTDTQYF

j_gene: TRBJ1-5
v_gene: TRBV4-1
d_gene: TRBD1
len: 16
CDR3aa: CASSQETGGRGQPQHF

j_gene: TRBJ1-2
v_gene: TRBV4-2
d_gene: TRBD1
len: 16
CDR3aa: CASSQEWDRPNYGYTF

j_gene: TRBJ2-1
v_gene: TRBV5-6
d_gene: NA
len: 13
CDR3aa: CASNYIEGNEQFF

j_gene: TRBJ2-1
v_gene: TRBV7-3
d_gene: TRBD2
len: 13
CDR3aa: CASSPGLVNEQFF

j_gene: TRBJ2-7
v_gene: TRBV30
d_gene: TRBD1
len: 16
CDR3aa: CAWSNKLTGTGYEQYF

j_gene: TRBJ2-6
v_gene: TRBV18
d_gene: NA
len: 16
CDR3aa: CASSPPGGSGANVLTF

j_gene: TRBJ1-2
v_gene: TRBV12-2
d_gene: NA
len: 18
CDR3aa: CASRSTQGAEGANYGYTF

j_gene: TRBJ2-7
v_gene: TRBV30
d_gene: NA
len: 12
CDR3aa: CAWGDFSYEQYF

j_gene: TRBJ2-3
v_gene: TRBV25-1
d_gene: TRBD2
len: 15
CDR3aa: CASSDQRGATDTQYF

j_gene: TRBJ1-5
v_gene: TRBV19
d_gene: NA
len: 15
CDR3aa: CASSIGRGVFQPQHF

j_gene: TRBJ2-7
v_gene: TRBV28
d_gene: TRBD1
len: 14
CDR3aa: CASSLRDRAHEQYF

j_gene: TRBJ2-5
v_gene: TRBV29-1
d_gene: NA
len: 12
CDR3aa: CSVEDARETQYF

j_gene: TRBJ1-3
v_gene: TRBV5-4
d_gene: NA
len: 13
CDR3aa: CASSLDAGNTIYF

j_gene: TRBJ1-1
v_gene: TRBV19
d_gene: TRBD1
len: 13
CDR3aa: CATKPGGVTEAFF

j_gene: TRBJ2-7
v_gene: TRBV10-3
d_gene: NA
len: 13
CDR3aa: CAISDRTEGEQYF

j_gene: TRBJ2-2
v_gene: TRBV9
d_gene: TRBD1
len: 16
CDR3aa: CASRSGQNKNTGELFF

j_gene: TRBJ2-5
v_gene: TRBV2
d_gene: TRBD2
len: 15
CDR3aa: CASSVYGGAGETQYF

j_gene: TRBJ1-1
v_gene: TRBV5-1
d_gene: TRBD1
len: 15
CDR3aa: CASSLGQGVNTEAFF

j_gene: TRBJ1-6
v_gene: TRBV4-1
d_gene: NA
len: 15
CDR3aa: CASSQHDGGGSPLHF

j_gene: TRBJ1-3
v_gene: TRBV5-6
d_gene: NA
len: 16
CDR3aa: CASSLGGSASGNTIYF

j_gene: TRBJ2-6
v_gene: TRBV5-1
d_gene: TRBD1
len: 16
CDR3aa: CASRTSGGAGANVLTF

j_gene: TRBJ1-4
v_gene: TRBV19
d_gene: TRBD1
len: 18
CDR3aa: CASSNWDREEDQGEKLFF

j_gene: TRBJ1-1
v_gene: TRBV5-8
d_gene: NA
len: 14
CDR3aa: CASSSRQRNTEAFF

j_gene: TRBJ2-3
v_gene: TRBV5-4
d_gene: NA
len: 15
CDR3aa: CASSLSGGRADTQYF

j_gene: TRBJ2-1
v_gene: TRBV19
d_gene: NA
len: 12
CDR3aa: CASRGNPGEQFF

j_gene: TRBJ2-5
v_gene: TRBV12-3/TRBV12-4
d_gene: NA
len: 11
CDR3aa: CASSVQETQYF

j_gene: TRBJ1-1
v_gene: TRBV28
d_gene: NA
len: 12
CDR3aa: CASSETGSGAFF

j_gene: TRBJ1-5
v_gene: TRBV5-5
d_gene: TRBD1
len: 16
CDR3aa: CASSLGGQYSNQPQHF

j_gene: TRBJ2-3
v_gene: TRBV5-1
d_gene: TRBD2
len: 15
CDR3aa: CASLASGGHTDTQYF

j_gene: TRBJ2-5
v_gene: TRBV9
d_gene: TRBD1
len: 14
CDR3aa: CASSGTGGEETQYF

j_gene: TRBJ1-2
v_gene: TRBV5-1
d_gene: TRBD1
len: 13
CDR3aa: CASRLTGVYGYTF

j_gene: TRBJ1-1
v_gene: TRBV27
d_gene: NA
len: 14
CDR3aa: CASSLLSLDTEAFF

j_gene: TRBJ2-1
v_gene: TRBV28
d_gene: TRBD1
len: 16
CDR3aa: CASSLDGQGASDEQFF

j_gene: TRBJ2-7
v_gene: TRBV3-1/TRBV3-2
d_gene: TRBD1
len: 14
CDR3aa: CASSRQGVTYEQYF

j_gene: TRBJ2-1
v_gene: TRBV19
d_gene: TRBD1
len: 15
CDR3aa: CASMGQGVFYNEQFF

j_gene: TRBJ1-1
v_gene: TRBV28
d_gene: TRBD1
len: 21
CDR3aa: CASSTRTLTNRGPSRRTEAFF

j_gene: TRBJ1-5
v_gene: TRBV15
d_gene: NA
len: 13
CDR3aa: CATSRDLNQPQHF

j_gene: TRBJ1-5
v_gene: TRBV5-1
d_gene: NA
len: 14
CDR3aa: CASRPGTNDQPQHF

j_gene: TRBJ1-6
v_gene: TRBV5-1
d_gene: TRBD1
len: 16
CDR3aa: CASSGDSGSYNSPLHF

j_gene: TRBJ2-5
v_gene: TRBV11-2
d_gene: TRBD1
len: 13
CDR3aa: CASSIGTGETQYF

j_gene: TRBJ2-6
v_gene: TRBV28
d_gene: TRBD2
len: 18
CDR3aa: CASSSGTSGLSGANVLTF

j_gene: TRBJ2-7
v_gene: TRBV2
d_gene: TRBD1
len: 17
CDR3aa: CASSEFSFPDRPYEQYF

j_gene: TRBJ2-5
v_gene: TRBV7-6
d_gene: TRBD1
len: 15
CDR3aa: CASSLGRDRVETQYF